This passage covers 30 T cell receptor beta chains from one sample sequenced in a study of T-cell reconstitution after alpha-beta-depleted transplantation in children. Using unique molecular identifiers, the investigators prepared the TCRbeta library. From the PCR reads, TCRdb called clonotypes with MiXCR, one entry per CDR3 protein. The sample holds about 640,000 distinct CDR3 sequences, 13% seen once. Sequences were derived from PBMCs, mostly from graft donor cells, sampled 360 days after TCRalphabeta/CD19-depleted stem cell transplant. These receptors were collected from a male patient younger than 18 who had a stem cell transplant for acute myeloid leukemia, so the T cells may come from the graft donor.

CDR3: CASSPLYPGGETQYF. The CDR3 DNA follows: TGTGCCAGCAGTCCCCTCTATCCGGGGGGGGAGACCCAGTACTTC. This chain links TRBV27 with TRBJ2-5, with 8 bases that match TRBD2. J was trimmed by 5 bases and V by 5 bases; bases with no gene match: 10. The CDR3 loop spans 15 amino acids. The germline gives CDR1 MNHEY, CDR2 SMNVEV (reference sequence).

A note on this clonotype: The junction shows a germline mismatch at one end, possibly a read error. V gene TRBV7-7 combines with J gene TRBJ2-5, with TRBD2 matching 7 bases. Germline-derived CDR1 and CDR2 are SSHAT and FNYEAQ (reference sequence). The CDR3 has 15 amino acids. Written as DNA, the CDR3 is TGTGCTAGCAGCTTATTTCGGGGGGAAGGAGAGACCCAGTACTTC. Translated, it gives CASSLFRGEGETQYF.

V and J are TRBV7-2 and TRBJ2-7, with D perhaps given as TRBD1 or TRBD2 (5 bases each). Trimming left V 3 bases short and J 3 bases short, with 12 bases between. The CDR3 contains 14 residues. Per germline, CDR1 SGHTA and CDR2 FQGNSA. CDR3 nucleotides: TGTGCCAGCAGCTTGGGGGTGGGTGGCTACGAGCAGTACTTC. This translates into CASSLGVGGYEQYF.

This chain joins TRBV7-6 and TRBJ1-2; the match to TRBD1 covers 9 bases. Germline CDR1 is SGHVS and CDR2 is FNYEAQ. CDR3 length: 15 residues. Losses at the gene ends were 3 bases for V and 8 bases for J; bases not matched to a gene: 10. The CDR3 sequence: CASSLGQGETKGYTF. DNA of the CDR3: TGTGCCAGCAGCTTGGGACAGGGTGAAACTAAGGGCTACACCTTC.

The chain has TRBV27 and TRBJ2-3; 15 bases align to TRBD2. J lost 6 bases, V lost 3 bases, and 7 bases had no gene match. The CDR3 runs to 17 residues. In germline, CDR1 is MNHEY, CDR2 SMNVEV (reference sequence). The DNA of the CDR3 is TGTGCCAGCAGTTTTCATGGACTAGCGGGAGGGCCTGATACGCAGTATTTT. Translation gives CASSFHGLAGGPDTQYF.

The sample holds a few counts of this clonotype. The V and J genes are TRBV25-1 and TRBJ2-3; D gene unclear. From germline, CDR1 is MGHDK and CDR2 SYGVNS. The CDR3 totals 14 residues. The V end was cut by 2 bases, the J end by 0 bases, with 6 bases between. The CDR3 sequence is CASSEGPSTDTQYF. In DNA form, the CDR3 reads TGTGCCAGCAGTGAAGGGCCTAGCACAGATACGCAGTATTTT.

The V call is TRBV7-2, the J call TRBJ1-4, with D perhaps TRBD1 (5 bases). Trimming removed 1 base at V and 3 bases at J, with 12 bases between. The CDR3 extends over 16 amino acids. Looked up from germline, CDR1 is SGHTA and CDR2 is FQGNSA. The CDR3 reads CASSLGGVTANEKLFF. The CDR3 nucleotides read TGTGCCAGCAGCTTAGGCGGTGTGACAGCTAATGAAAAACTGTTTTTT.

This clonotype was recorded a few times. The genes are TRBV6-2 or TRBV6-3 and TRBJ2-7, with D hard to call. There are 13 residues in the CDR3. V lost 0 bases and J 10 bases, leaving 13 bases between the germline ends. Germline values: CDR1 MNHEY, CDR2 SVGEGT. The CDR3 nucleotides read TGTGCCAGCAGTTACTCGAAGGGTTGGCTTCAGTACTTC. This codes for CASSYSKGWLQYF.

The J gene is TRBJ2-7, the V gene TRBV28; TRBD1 matches at 10 bases. This CDR3 spans 15 amino acids. Germline V gives CDR1 MDHEN, CDR2 SYDVKM. Germline trimming cut 3 bases from V and 0 bases from J; bases unmatched to any gene: 2. The CDR3 DNA sequence: TGTGCCAGCAGTTTTTGGACAGGGGGCTCCTACGAGCAGTACTTC. Translation gives CASSFWTGGSYEQYF.

This clonotype turned up a few times. V is TRBV20-1 and J is TRBJ2-5; no reliable D call. The CDR3 is 16 amino acids. V lost 0 bases, J lost 1 base, and 15 bases lay in between. The germline V gene has CDR1 DFQATT and CDR2 SNEGSKA (reference sequence). In DNA, the CDR3 is TGCAGTGCTAGAGATTCGGGCTCGAGACTCCAAGAGACCCAGTACTTC. Amino acids: CSARDSGSRLQETQYF.

This sequence joins TRBV18 and TRBJ2-1; D might be TRBD2 (5 bases). Germline V gives CDR1 KGHSH, CDR2 LQKENI. Trimming stripped 1 base from V and 0 bases from J, with 13 bases between. This CDR3 comprises 17 residues. This CDR3 reads CASSPRVVAGSYNEQFF. CDR3 DNA: TGTGCCAGCTCACCACGGGTGGTGGCGGGCTCCTACAATGAGCAGTTCTTC.

The chain combines TRBV10-3 with TRBJ2-5; 8 bases align to TRBD2. CDR3 length equals 16 residues. From germline, CDR1 is ENHRY and CDR2 SYGVKD. Unmatched junction bases numbered 12, after V lost 4 bases and J lost 5 bases. The CDR3 loop reads CAISATGTRIAETQYF. CDR3 sequence (DNA): TGTGCCATCAGTGCCACCGGGACTAGAATTGCGGAGACCCAGTACTTC.

The J gene is TRBJ2-7, the V gene TRBV11-2; 7 nucleotides line up with TRBD1. Germline CDR1 reads SGHAT; CDR2 reads FQNNGV. The ends lost 3 bases at V and 4 bases at J; junction bases unmatched: 9. The length of the CDR3 is 15 residues. The CDR3 DNA is TGTGCCAGCAGCTTTACCGGGACAGTCCTTTACGAGCAGTACTTC. It codes for CASSFTGTVLYEQYF.

This clonotype was counted a few times. This chain joins TRBV6-2 or TRBV6-3 and TRBJ1-5; D ambiguous. CDR1 and CDR2 from the germline V gene are MNHEY and SVGEGT. V shed 6 bases and J shed 4 bases, with 10 bases lying between them. The CDR3 is 13 amino acids. In nucleotides, the CDR3 is TGTGCCAGCAGCGAGCCCCCAAATCAGCCCCAGCATTTT. The encoded protein is CASSEPPNQPQHF.

There are a few counts of this clonotype. The chain joins TRBV7-8 to TRBJ2-1, with D tentatively TRBD1 (6 bases). The CDR3 consists of 16 residues. Trimming cost V 1 base and J 7 bases, with 17 bases left between them. Germline assignment: CDR1 SGHVS and CDR2 FQNEAQ. The CDR3 DNA reads TGTGCCAGCAGCTTAGAGCCAGGGGCGATGAGGAATGAGCAGTTCTTC. Translated, it gives CASSLEPGAMRNEQFF.

There are many counts of this clonotype. The chain employs TRBV11-2 and TRBJ2-2; 7 bases agree with TRBD2. Per the germline V gene, CDR1 is SGHAT and CDR2 is FQNNGV. CDR3 size: 19 residues. The V segment lost 2 bases and the J segment 1 base; nucleotides outside the gene matches: 13. This chain's CDR3 is CASSLYLGTGGRNTGELFF. In DNA form, the CDR3 reads TGTGCCAGCAGCTTATATTTGGGTACGGGGGGAAGGAACACCGGGGAGCTGTTTTTT.

In this sample, this clonotype turned up a few times. This chain links TRBV7-3 with TRBJ2-3; unclear D gene. Trimming took 3 bases from V and 0 from J, leaving 13 bases between them. CDR1 SGHTA and CDR2 FQGTGA come from the germline V gene. The CDR3 is 16 amino acids. In DNA form, the CDR3 reads TGTGCCAGCAGCTTCCGGACCGCCGCTAGCACAGATACGCAGTATTTT. This translates into CASSFRTAASTDTQYF.

In its sample, this clonotype was seen a few times. This rearrangement joins TRBV3-1 to TRBJ1-5; a possible D gene is TRBD1 (5 bases). This CDR3 spans 15 amino acids. From germline, CDR1 is LGHDT and CDR2 YNNKEL (reference sequence). Between the trimmed V and J ends, which lost 1 base and 6 bases, there was a span of 13 bases. As DNA, the CDR3 is TGTGCCAGCAGCCAAGGCGGGCAGGGTAGTCAGCCCCAGCATTTT. It translates to CASSQGGQGSQPQHF.

The chain uses TRBV6-1 and TRBJ1-2; a possible D gene is TRBD1 (6 bases). V dropped 3 bases and J dropped 8 bases, with 10 bases sitting between them. This CDR3 comprises 12 residues. Germline values: CDR1 MNHNS, CDR2 SASEGT. The CDR3 loop is CASSDGGWGYTF. Written as DNA, the CDR3 is TGTGCCAGCAGTGACGGGGGCTGGGGCTACACCTTC.

This chain links TRBV6-1 with TRBJ2-5, with 8 bases matching TRBD2. J gave up 5 bases and V 7 bases, and 12 bases lay outside the gene matches. The V gene's germline CDR1 is MNHNS and CDR2 SASEGT. The CDR3 length is 15 residues. The DNA of the CDR3 is TGTGCCAGCACCCTCGGGGGGGGCGTGGGGGAGACCCAGTACTTC. Amino acid sequence: CASTLGGGVGETQYF.

This clonotype showed up just once. This chain joins TRBV13 and TRBJ2-6; D is tentatively TRBD1 or TRBD2 (6 bases each). The CDR3 spans 19 residues. Germline values: CDR1 PRHDT, CDR2 FYEKMQ (reference sequence). CDR3 amino acids: CTCCLGRGGTLSGANVLTF. CDR3 DNA: TGTACCTGCTGTTTAGGGAGAGGGGGGACTCTTAGCGGGGCCAACGTCCTGACTTTC.

V usage is TRBV7-2 and J usage is TRBJ2-7; D gene unclear. The CDR3 is 14 amino acids. Germline CDR1 and CDR2: SGHTA and FQGNSA. Trimming cost V 2 bases and J 2 bases, with 10 bases left between them. The CDR3 is CASSLTAQAYEQYF. In DNA, the CDR3 is TGTGCCAGCAGCTTAACAGCACAAGCCTACGAGCAGTACTTC.

The genes are TRBV9 and TRBJ2-5, with TRBD2 as a possible D gene (5 bases). The CDR3 runs 15 residues. The V gene lost 0 bases and the J gene lost 4 bases, with 13 bases spanning the gap. Looked up from germline, CDR1 is SGDLS and CDR2 is YYNGEE. As DNA, the CDR3 is TGTGCCAGCAGCGTAGAAACCGGGATGGGAGAGACCCAGTACTTC. This encodes CASSVETGMGETQYF.

V usage is TRBV28 and J usage is TRBJ2-1; TRBD2 is a possible D gene (6 bases). The V and J ends lost 1 base and 2 bases respectively, with 15 bases between them. The germline V gene has CDR1 MDHEN and CDR2 SYDVKM. The CDR3 has 17 residues. CDR3 in DNA: TGTGCCAGCAGTTTATCGATTAGCGGAGCAGCCTACAATGAGCAGTTCTTC. Amino acid sequence: CASSLSISGAAYNEQFF.

This clonotype was detected only a few times. The chain recombines TRBV29-1 with TRBJ2-2; D gene ambiguous. V gave up 0 bases and J gave up 0 bases, with 11 bases separating them. The germline V gene has CDR1 SQVTM and CDR2 ANQGSEA. The length of the CDR3 is 16 residues. The CDR3 bases are TGCAGCGTTGAAGATCGCTCGCGGTCGAACACCGGGGAGCTGTTTTTT. This translates into CSVEDRSRSNTGELFF.

The rearrangement joins TRBV7-2 to TRBJ2-2; 10 bases align to TRBD2. Trimming at V came to 3 bases and at J to 4 bases, leaving 8 bases not matched to a gene. Per germline, CDR1 SGHTA and CDR2 FQGNSA. This CDR3 has 17 residues. As DNA, the CDR3 is TGTGCCAGCAGCTTGGGGTATAGCGGGAGGTTCACCGGGGAGCTGTTTTTT. Encoded protein: CASSLGYSGRFTGELFF.

The gene calls are TRBV28 and TRBJ2-7; D gene uncertain. Germline V gene lookup returns CDR1 MDHEN and CDR2 SYDVKM. V lost 4 bases to trimming and J lost 1 base, with 11 bases between them. This CDR3 is 14 amino acids long. The CDR3 loop reads CASSSYLGSYEQYF. Here the CDR3 DNA reads TGTGCCAGCAGTTCCTACCTCGGTTCCTACGAGCAGTACTTC. The full variable domain, its missing parts supplied by reference TRBV28 and TRBJ2-7, is DVKVTQSSRYLVKRTGEKVFLECVQDMDHENMFWYRQDPGLGLRLIYFSYDVKMKEKGDIPEGYSVSREKKERFSLILESASTNQTSMYLCASSSYLGSYEQYFGPGTRLTVT.

This clonotype has ten or more counts. The gene calls are TRBV15 and TRBJ2-1; D possibly corresponds to TRBD2 (6 bases). CDR1 is LNHNV, CDR2 YYDKDF, per germline (reference sequence). CDR3 size: 15 residues. V was cut by 0 bases and J by 3 bases, with 9 bases left in between. CDR3 sequence (DNA): TGTGCCACCAGCAGAGAAGTTAGCGGCTACAATGAGCAGTTCTTC. This translates into CATSREVSGYNEQFF.

The chain has TRBV12-3 or TRBV12-4 and TRBJ2-1; D remains unclear. V lost 0 bases and J 4 bases, leaving 7 bases between the germline ends. The CDR3 has 14 residues. The CDR3 is CASSLAPRYNEQFF. In DNA form, the CDR3 reads TGTGCCAGCAGTTTAGCTCCTAGATACAATGAGCAGTTCTTC.

This chain links TRBV20-1 with TRBJ2-2; D gene uncertain. V gave up 8 bases and J gave up 4 bases, with 11 bases separating them. CDR3 size: 12 residues. Germline loops: CDR1 DFQATT, CDR2 SNEGSKA (reference sequence). CDR3 protein: CSSRILTGELFF. The CDR3 bases are TGCAGTTCCCGAATACTCACCGGGGAGCTGTTTTTT.